The clone carrying this TCR beta chain was counted a single time. The CDR3 has 18 amino acids. Germline V gene data show CDR1 as LGHNA and CDR2 as YNFKEQ. Unmatched junction bases numbered 12, after V lost 3 bases and J lost 7 bases. The data originate from a study of blood T cell repertoires in COVID-19. Assay: immunoSEQ multiplex PCR; the TCRdb copy retains only in-frame clones and omits some. The sample lists around 160,000 clones, 87% occurring once. Sequencing input: peripheral blood. This TCR derives from an elderly man with acute or convalescent COVID-19. The gene calls are TRBV4-2 and TRBJ2-1, with 13 bases that match TRBD2. The CDR3 loop is CASSQEGLAGAVGNEQFF. The CDR3 DNA follows: TGTGCCAGCAGCCAGGAAGGACTAGCGGGAGCGGTGGGGAATGAGCAGTTCTTC.